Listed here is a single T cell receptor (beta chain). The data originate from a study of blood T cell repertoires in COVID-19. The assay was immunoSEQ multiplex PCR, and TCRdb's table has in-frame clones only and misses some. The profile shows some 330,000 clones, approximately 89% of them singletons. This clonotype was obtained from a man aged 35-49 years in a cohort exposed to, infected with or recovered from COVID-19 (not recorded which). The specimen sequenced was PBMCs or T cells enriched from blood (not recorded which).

This CDR3 is CASSFSSGNYEQYF. As DNA, the CDR3 is TGTGCCAGCAGCTTTTCATCAGGGAACTACGAGCAGTACTTC. The V gene is TRBV7-8, the J gene TRBJ2-7; the D gene is possibly TRBD1 (5 bases). Germline V CDR1 and CDR2: SGHVS, FQNEAQ. Deletions cut 3 bases from V and 3 bases from J, with 12 bases between. CDR3 length: 14 amino acids.